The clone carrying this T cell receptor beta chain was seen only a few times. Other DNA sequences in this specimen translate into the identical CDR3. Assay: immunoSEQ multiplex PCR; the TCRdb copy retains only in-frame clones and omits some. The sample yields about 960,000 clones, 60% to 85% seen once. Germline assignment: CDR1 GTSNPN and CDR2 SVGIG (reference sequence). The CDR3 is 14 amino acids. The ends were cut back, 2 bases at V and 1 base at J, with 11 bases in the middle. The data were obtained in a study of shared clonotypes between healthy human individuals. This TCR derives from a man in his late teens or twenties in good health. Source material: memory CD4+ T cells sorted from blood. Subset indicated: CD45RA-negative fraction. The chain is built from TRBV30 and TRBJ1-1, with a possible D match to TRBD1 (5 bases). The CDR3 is CAWSPGTGNTEAFF. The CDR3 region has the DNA TGTGCCTGGAGTCCCGGGACGGGGAACACTGAAGCTTTCTTT.